The 21 T cell receptor beta chains presented below share a single source sample, sequenced in a study of CD8 T cells in Susac syndrome. Reverse transcription of about 0.45 to 1 ug RNA was carried out with random hexamers. TCRdb re-called the immunoSEQ multiplex PCR reads with MiXCR, one entry per CDR3 protein. This sample has about 190,000 distinct CDR3 sequences, with 85% to 95% found just once. Sequencing was carried out using CD4+ T cells from PBMCs. Receptors were obtained from a human donor in good health.

The gene calls are TRBV2 and TRBJ2-5; maybe TRBD1 (6 bases). The V and J ends lost 7 bases and 4 bases respectively, with 16 bases between them. Germline V lookup: CDR1 SNHLY, CDR2 FYNNEI. CDR3 length: 14 amino acids. CDR3 DNA: TGTGCCAGCACAGAACAGGGTCTGGGAGAGACCCAGTACTTC. Protein product: CASTEQGLGETQYF.

This rearrangement joins TRBV29-1 to TRBJ2-2; D assignment may be TRBD1 or TRBD2 (5 bases each). Trimming removed 6 bases from V and 4 bases from J, with 18 bases in between. This CDR3 is built from 15 residues. CDR1 and CDR2 from the germline V gene are SQVTM and ANQGSEA. CDR3 sequence (DNA): TGCAGCGTCCCTGGGGGACCAGGAATCACCGGGGAGCTGTTTTTT. Encoded protein: CSVPGGPGITGELFF.

V is TRBV20-1 and J is TRBJ2-1; D unclear. This CDR3 is built from 15 residues. Germline CDR1 and CDR2: DFQATT and SNEGSKA (reference sequence). The V and J ends lost 6 bases and 6 bases respectively, with 21 bases between them. CDR3 sequence (DNA): TGCAGTGCGGATACGGGCTTCCGAAGGAGCAATGAGCAGTTCTTC. Translating gives CSADTGFRRSNEQFF.

The chain links TRBV20-1 to TRBJ2-7; 10 positions agree with TRBD1. The CDR3 covers 15 residues. Trimming at V came to 0 bases and at J to 7 bases, leaving 9 bases not matched to a gene. From germline, CDR1 is DFQATT and CDR2 SNEGSKA (reference sequence). The CDR3 is CSARDADRGHVEQYV. As DNA, the CDR3 is TGCAGTGCTAGAGACGCTGACAGGGGGCACGTAGAGCAGTACGTC.

This rearrangement joins TRBV20-1 to TRBJ2-3, with a possible D match to TRBD2 (5 bases). Germline V CDR1 and CDR2: DFQATT, SNEGSKA (reference sequence). The CDR3 is 17 residues long. V was pared by 0 bases and J by 2 bases, with 18 bases between. The CDR3 region is CSARDHSATPHTDTQYF. DNA of the CDR3: TGCAGTGCTAGAGATCATAGCGCTACTCCCCACACAGATACGCAGTATTTT.

The genes are TRBV18 and TRBJ2-3, with no clear D. Germline V CDR1 and CDR2: KGHSH, LQKENI. The CDR3 sequence is 14 residues long. V was trimmed by 6 bases and J by 2 bases, leaving 12 bases between them. CDR3 amino acids: CASSPTRSTDTQYF. Written as DNA, the CDR3 is TGTGCCAGCTCCCCTACTCGGTCCACAGATACGCAGTATTTT.

V is TRBV28 and J is TRBJ2-3; possible D gene TRBD2, 6 bases. Germline assignment: CDR1 MDHEN and CDR2 SYDVKM. This CDR3 has 17 residues. V was clipped by 2 bases and J by 0 bases, with 15 bases between them. The CDR3 DNA reads as TGTGCCAGCAGTTTAGGGCGGGATCGCGGAAGCACAGATACGCAGTATTTT. Residues: CASSLGRDRGSTDTQYF.

The rearrangement links TRBV5-1 to TRBJ2-1; TRBD2 aligns across 8 bases. Germline V gene data show CDR1 as SGHRS and CDR2 as YFSETQ. The CDR3 contains 15 residues. J gave up 6 bases and V 0 bases, and 5 bases lay outside the gene matches. CDR3 in DNA: TGCGCCAGCAGCTTGGCCCTAGCGGGCGGCAATGAGCAGTTCTTC. This translates into CASSLALAGGNEQFF. Complete variable domain (other parts from reference TRBV5-1 and TRBJ2-1): KAGVTQTPRYLIKTRGQQVTLSCSPISGHRSVSWYQQTPGQGLQFLFEYFSETQRNKGNFPGRFSGRQFSNSRSEMNVSTLELGDSALYLCASSLALAGGNEQFFGPGTRLTVL.

The table lists this clonotype with a count of one. The V and J genes are TRBV15 and TRBJ1-2; TRBD1 matches 9 bases. The length of the CDR3 is 14 residues. Losses at the gene ends were 3 bases for V and 4 bases for J; bases not matched to a gene: 3. The germline CDR1 and CDR2 sequences are LNHNV and YYDKDF (reference sequence). The CDR3 DNA reads TGTGCCACCAGCAGGGACAGGGGAGGCTATGGCTACACCTTC. Translated, it gives CATSRDRGGYGYTF.

The chain carries TRBV29-1 and TRBJ1-6; 7 bases are a match to TRBD1. The CDR3 totals 13 residues. Trimming took 6 bases from V and 10 from J; bases not matched to a gene: 9. Looked up from germline, CDR1 is SQVTM and CDR2 is ANQGSEA. CDR3 in DNA: TGCAGCGTCGGAAAGGACAGGCGCTCACCCCTCCACTTT. Protein: CSVGKDRRSPLHF. Drawing the rest from reference TRBV29-1 and TRBJ1-6, the complete variable domain is SAVISQKPSRDICQRGTSLTIQCQVDSQVTMMFWYRQQPGQSLTLIATANQGSEATYESGFVIDKFPISRPNLTFSTLTVSNMSPEDSSIYLCSVGKDRRSPLHFGNGTRLTVT.

The chain combines TRBV4-3 with TRBJ1-2; D ambiguous. CDR1 is LGHNA and CDR2 is YSLEER in the germline V gene. V gave up 1 base and J gave up 0 bases, with 15 bases separating them. The CDR3 length is 17 residues. The CDR3 DNA sequence: TGCGCCAGCAGCCAAGTAACGGGATCGGAGTCTAACTATGGCTACACCTTC. Protein sequence: CASSQVTGSESNYGYTF.

The chain couples TRBV19 to TRBJ2-5; D may be TRBD1 or TRBD2 (6 bases each). Germline values: CDR1 LNHDA, CDR2 SQIVND (reference sequence). The CDR3 has 11 residues. Trimming removed 10 bases at V and 3 bases at J, with 9 bases between. Here the CDR3 DNA reads TGTGCCATGGAGGGGGAAGAGACCCAGTACTTC. It codes for CAMEGEETQYF.

This clonotype came up a few times. The chain has TRBV12-3 or TRBV12-4 and TRBJ2-7; TRBD2 matches at 7 bases. The CDR3 has 13 amino acids. After removal of 2 bases from V and 3 bases from J, the junction contained 1 base not matched to a gene. The CDR3 is CASSLSGGYEQYV. The CDR3 DNA reads TGTGCCAGCAGTTTATCGGGGGGCTACGAGCAGTACGTC.

The chain couples TRBV7-2 to TRBJ2-1; the D gene could be TRBD1 or TRBD2 (5 bases each). The CDR3 has 14 amino acids. The germline V and J ends were trimmed by 4 bases and 4 bases, with 11 bases remaining between them. The germline gives CDR1 SGHTA, CDR2 FQGNSA. In DNA form, the CDR3 reads TGTGCCAGCAGCTCAGAGGGGTTATACAATGAGCAGTTCTTC. Amino acid sequence: CASSSEGLYNEQFF. Full variable domain (rest looked up from reference TRBV7-2 and TRBJ2-1): GAGVSQSPSNKVTEKGKDVELRCDPISGHTALYWYRQSLGQGLEFLIYFQGNSAPDKSGLPSDRFSAERTGGSVSTLTIQRTQQEDSAVYLCASSSEGLYNEQFFGPGTRLTVL.

The rearrangement links TRBV2 to TRBJ1-5; D possibly corresponds to TRBD1 (5 bases). The CDR3 sequence is 14 residues long. CDR1 and CDR2 from the germline V gene are SNHLY and FYNNEI. Trimming removed 5 bases from V and 4 bases from J, with 12 bases in between. The CDR3 nucleotides read TGTGCCAGCAGTTTTGCCGACAGAAATCAGCCCCAGCATTTT. Its protein product is CASSFADRNQPQHF. Combining the CDR3 with reference TRBV2 and TRBJ1-5 gives the whole variable domain EPEVTQTPSHQVTQMGQEVILRCVPISNHLYFYWYRQILGQKVEFLVSFYNNEISEKSEIFDDQFSVERPDGSNFTLKIRSTKLEDSAMYFCASSFADRNQPQHFGDGTRLSIL.

The J gene is TRBJ2-1, the V gene TRBV27; 9 bases line up with TRBD2. The germline CDR1 and CDR2 sequences are MNHEY and SMNVEV (reference sequence). There are 19 residues in the CDR3. The J segment lost 1 base and the V segment lost 10 bases, leaving 20 bases of the junction unmatched. The CDR3 spells CATTKQVAGAFFSYNEQFF. For the CDR3, the DNA is TGTGCCACCACCAAACAAGTAGCGGGGGCCTTCTTTTCCTACAATGAGCAGTTCTTC.

This chain uses TRBV3-1 with TRBJ2-2, with D uncertain. V was cut by 2 bases and J by 3 bases, with 4 bases left in between. The germline gives CDR1 LGHDT, CDR2 YNNKEL (reference sequence). The CDR3 runs to 13 residues. The CDR3 reads CASSQLYTGELFF. The CDR3 DNA is TGTGCCAGCAGCCAACTCTACACCGGGGAGCTGTTTTTT.

This clonotype was seen once. This chain uses TRBV20-1 with TRBJ1-1; tentatively, D is TRBD1 (5 bases). V lost 5 bases and J 4 bases, leaving 17 bases between the germline ends. This CDR3 has 14 amino acids. Germline lookup yields CDR1 DFQATT and CDR2 SNEGSKA (reference sequence). CDR3 sequence: CSADEGPGSTEAFF. The CDR3 DNA reads TGCAGTGCTGACGAGGGGCCCGGGAGCACTGAAGCTTTCTTT.

The chain carries TRBV12-3 or TRBV12-4 and TRBJ2-1, with D possibly being TRBD1 (6 bases). V lost 6 bases and J lost 8, with 17 bases in between. This CDR3 region has 14 residues. The DNA of the CDR3 is TGTGCCAGCAGCCCCGTGGGGGCCCCTTATGAGCAGTTCTTC. Translating gives CASSPVGAPYEQFF.

This clonotype was detected once. J is TRBJ1-1 and V is TRBV7-2; D is ambiguous. Germline V gene data show CDR1 as SGHTA and CDR2 as FQGNSA. The CDR3 contains 14 residues. V was shortened by 5 bases and J by 0 bases, with 10 bases between the two germline ends. The CDR3 sequence is CASSPRLLNTEAFF. As DNA, the CDR3 is TGTGCCAGCAGCCCCAGACTGTTGAACACTGAAGCTTTCTTT.

The chain is built from TRBV29-1 and TRBJ1-2; 8 nucleotides align to TRBD1. J lost 3 bases, V lost 4 bases, and 7 bases had no gene match. The germline CDR1 and CDR2 sequences are SQVTM and ANQGSEA. The length of the CDR3 is 14 residues. The CDR3 nucleotides are TGCAGCGTTGGACAGGGGAGGTACGACTATGGCTACACCTTC. Amino acid sequence: CSVGQGRYDYGYTF.